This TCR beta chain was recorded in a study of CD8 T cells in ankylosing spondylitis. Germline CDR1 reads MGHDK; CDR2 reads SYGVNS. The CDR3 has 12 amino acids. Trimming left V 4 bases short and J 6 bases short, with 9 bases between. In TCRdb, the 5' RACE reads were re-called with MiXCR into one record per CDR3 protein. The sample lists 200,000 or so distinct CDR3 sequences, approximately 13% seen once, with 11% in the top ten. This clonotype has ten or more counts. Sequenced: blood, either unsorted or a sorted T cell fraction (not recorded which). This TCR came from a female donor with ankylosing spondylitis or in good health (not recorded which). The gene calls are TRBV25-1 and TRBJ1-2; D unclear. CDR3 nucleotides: TGTGCCAGCAGTGCCCCCCTAGATGGCTACACCTTC. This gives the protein CASSAPLDGYTF.